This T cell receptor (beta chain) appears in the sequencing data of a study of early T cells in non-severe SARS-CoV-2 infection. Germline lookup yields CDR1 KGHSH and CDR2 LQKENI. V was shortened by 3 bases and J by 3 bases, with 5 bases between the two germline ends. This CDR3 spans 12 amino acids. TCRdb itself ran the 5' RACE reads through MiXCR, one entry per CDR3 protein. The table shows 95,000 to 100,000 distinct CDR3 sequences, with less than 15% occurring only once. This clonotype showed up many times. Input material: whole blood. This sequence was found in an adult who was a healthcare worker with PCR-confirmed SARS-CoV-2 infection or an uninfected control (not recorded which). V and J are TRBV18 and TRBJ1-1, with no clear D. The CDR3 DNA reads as TGTGCCAGCTCACCGGAGGACACTGAAGCTTTCTTT. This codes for CASSPEDTEAFF.